This TCR beta chain was documented in a study of T-cell reconstitution after alpha-beta-depleted transplantation in children. The CDR3 is 17 amino acids. From germline, CDR1 is DFQATT and CDR2 SNEGSKA (reference sequence). Remarks on this clonotype: Sequence at one end of the junction differs from germline and may be a read error.

TCRbeta library construction was performed incorporating unique molecular identifiers. From the PCR reads, TCRdb called clonotypes with MiXCR, one entry per CDR3 protein. The table shows around 600,000 distinct CDR3 sequences, with over 9.5% occurring only once. This chain connects TRBV20-1 to TRBJ2-4, with TRBD2 as a possible D gene (5 bases). Sequenced here: PBMCs from the stem cell graft donor, sampled from the stem cell graft. The TCR was taken from a human donor who donated a stem cell graft to a child with acute myeloid leukemia. The CDR3 here is CCARDLTRAEAKNIQYF. The DNA for the CDR3 is TGCTGTGCTAGAGATCTTACCCGAGCGGAAGCCAAAAACATTCAGTACTTC.